Below, 26 T cell receptor beta chains from the same sample are listed, as sequenced in a study of blood T cell repertoires in COVID-19. The method was immunoSEQ multiplex PCR; TCRdb's version includes in-frame clones alone and lacks a portion of them. The table shows around 220,000 clones, with around 90% occurring only once. The specimen sequenced was PBMCs or T cells enriched from blood (not recorded which). The receptors shown here come from a young man who had been exposed to COVID-19.

This rearrangement joins TRBV29-1 to TRBJ1-2; no clear D gene. This CDR3 comprises 13 residues. Trimming stripped 4 bases from V and 7 bases from J, with 16 bases between. CDR1 is SQVTM and CDR2 is ANQGSEA in the germline V gene. The CDR3: CSVVSPALGGYTF. DNA for the CDR3: TGCAGCGTTGTGAGCCCCGCCCTCGGTGGCTACACCTTC.

This chain uses TRBV5-6 with TRBJ1-4; 10 positions match TRBD1. CDR1 is SGHDT and CDR2 is YYEEEE in the germline V gene. The CDR3 runs 16 residues. Losses at the gene ends were 0 bases for V and 3 bases for J; bases not matched to a gene: 2. CDR3 nucleotides: TGTGCCAGCAGCTTGGCGGGGACAGGGGCTAATGAAAAACTGTTTTTT. This encodes CASSLAGTGANEKLFF. The variable domain in full, with the rest retrieved from reference TRBV5-6 and TRBJ1-4, is DAGVTQSPTHLIKTRGQQVTLRCSPKSGHDTVSWYQQALGQGPQFIFQYYEEEERQRGNFPDRFSGHQFPNYSSELNVNALLLGDSALYLCASSLAGTGANEKLFFGSGTQLSVL.

The chain employs TRBV3-1 (or the pseudogene TRBV3-2) and TRBJ1-1; D may be TRBD1 (6 bases). Germline CDR1 reads LGHDT; CDR2 reads YNNKEL (reference sequence). V was trimmed by 1 base and J by 4 bases, leaving 7 bases between them. This CDR3 has 13 residues. The DNA for the CDR3 is TGTGCCAGCAGCCAAGGGGGGCTCACTGAAGCTTTCTTT. As protein: CASSQGGLTEAFF.

This chain links TRBV2 with TRBJ1-2; 8 bases are a match to TRBD1. The CDR3 sequence is 15 residues long. V lost 5 bases to trimming and J lost 7 bases; unmatched junction nucleotides: 12. Per the germline V gene, CDR1 is SNHLY and CDR2 is FYNNEI. The CDR3 loop reads CASSFTGQGLSGYTF. The DNA for the CDR3 is TGTGCCAGCAGTTTCACCGGACAGGGCCTTTCTGGCTACACCTTC.

The chain joins TRBV4-1 to TRBJ2-7; 7 nucleotides match TRBD1. There are 16 residues in the CDR3. Germline V CDR1 and CDR2: MGHRA, YSYEKL. The V segment lost 4 bases and the J segment 1 base; nucleotides outside the gene matches: 10. CDR3 nucleotide sequence: TGCGCCAGCAGCCGAAGAGGACAGGAGGAATCCTACGAGCAGTACTTC. Protein product: CASSRRGQEESYEQYF.

This clone was recorded once. This rearrangement joins TRBV2 to TRBJ1-4; D remains unclear. Looked up from germline, CDR1 is SNHLY and CDR2 is FYNNEI. The CDR3 sequence is 12 residues long. The ends were cut back, 7 bases at V and 7 bases at J, with 10 bases in the middle. The CDR3 nucleotides are TGTGCCAGCAAGAGGGAGGGTGAAAAACTGTTTTTT. Its protein is CASKREGEKLFF.

This clone was seen a single time. The J gene is TRBJ1-5, the V gene TRBV15; the D gene is possibly TRBD1 (6 bases). The CDR3 sequence is 18 residues long. The germline V and J ends were trimmed by 1 base and 2 bases, with 18 bases remaining between them. Germline loops: CDR1 LNHNV, CDR2 YYDKDF (reference sequence). The CDR3 DNA follows: TGTGCCACCAGCAGAGGGGGAGGGGGAGCTGAGGGCAATCAGCCCCAGCATTTT. It yields the protein CATSRGGGGAEGNQPQHF.

This clone came up a few times. The V call is TRBV5-5, the J call TRBJ1-2, with D possibly matching TRBD1 (5 bases). Trimming took off 0 bases at V and 4 bases at J, with 22 bases between the two ends. The germline V gene has CDR1 SGHKS and CDR2 YYEKEE (reference sequence). CDR3 length equals 18 residues. CDR3 sequence (DNA): TGTGCCAGCAGCTTGGTCAGTTTACAGGCCACTCCCTTCTATGGCTACACCTTC. Protein product: CASSLVSLQATPFYGYTF.

CDR3 region: CASSPRGAGELFF. The CDR3, as DNA: TGTGCCAGCAGCCCCCGGGGGGCCGGGGAGCTGTTTTTT. The chain links TRBV6-2 or TRBV6-3 to TRBJ2-2, with TRBD2 identical over 7 bases. V lost 6 bases and J lost 6; bases outside the gene matches: 4. This CDR3 is 13 amino acids long. The germline V gene encodes CDR1 MNHEY and CDR2 SVGEGT.

The chain carries TRBV7-6 and TRBJ2-1; D unresolved. V was cut by 2 bases and J by 12 bases, with 11 bases left in between. Germline loops: CDR1 SGHVS, CDR2 FNYEAQ. The CDR3 is 12 residues long. The CDR3, as DNA: TGTGCCAGCAGCTTACTAGATTTGGTGCAGTTCTTC. It codes for CASSLLDLVQFF. The full variable domain, its missing parts supplied by reference TRBV7-6 and TRBJ2-1, is GAGVSQSPRYKVTKRGQDVALRCDPISGHVSLYWYRQALGQGPEFLTYFNYEAQQDKSGLPNDRFSAERPEGSISTLTIQRTEQRDSAMYRCASSLLDLVQFFGPGTRLTVL.

This sequence joins TRBV30 and TRBJ2-2; possibly TRBD2 for D (5 bases). Trimming cost V 3 bases and J 1 base, with 12 bases left between them. Germline-derived CDR1 and CDR2 are GTSNPN and SVGIG (reference sequence). The CDR3 covers 15 residues. DNA for the CDR3: TGTGCCTGGAGCTTCCCCCGGGGGAACACCGGGGAGCTGTTTTTT. Translation gives CAWSFPRGNTGELFF.

The chain links TRBV7-9 to TRBJ2-4; D may be TRBD1 (5 bases). Trimming left V 5 bases short and J 4 bases short, with 18 bases between. Per germline, CDR1 SEHNR and CDR2 FQNEAQ (reference sequence). CDR3 length: 16 residues. CDR3 protein: CASSLRGSNRKNIQYF. In DNA form, the CDR3 reads TGTGCCAGCAGCCTAAGGGGCTCGAACAGGAAAAACATTCAGTACTTC.

The chain has TRBV6-4 and TRBJ2-3; TRBD1 matches 8 bases. Germline values: CDR1 MRHNA, CDR2 SNTAGT. V shed 5 bases and J 1 base; nucleotides not matched to a gene: 5. The CDR3 has 15 amino acids. The CDR3 nucleotides are TGTGCCAGCAGTCTCGGACAGGGCCGCACAGATACGCAGTATTTT. Protein: CASSLGQGRTDTQYF.

The chain joins TRBV6-6 to TRBJ1-1, with D hard to call. The CDR3 is 11 amino acids. Germline V gene lookup returns CDR1 MNHNY and CDR2 SVGAGI (reference sequence). V was shortened by 5 bases and J by 3 bases, with 4 bases between the two germline ends. The CDR3 protein is CASSPDTEAFF. The CDR3 nucleotides read TGTGCCAGCAGTCCTGACACTGAAGCTTTCTTT.

V and J are TRBV7-2 and TRBJ2-7, with a tentative D call TRBD1 (5 bases). Trimming took 1 base from V and 0 from J, leaving 13 bases between them. Looked up from germline, CDR1 is SGHTA and CDR2 is FQGNSA. The CDR3 contains 16 residues. The CDR3 reads CASSLGARQISYEQYF. As DNA, the CDR3 is TGTGCCAGCAGCTTAGGGGCGAGACAGATCTCCTACGAGCAGTACTTC.

The chain links TRBV6-2 or TRBV6-3 to TRBJ2-1; TRBD2 agrees at 11 bases. CDR3 size: 16 residues. The germline gives CDR1 MNHEY, CDR2 SVGEGT. Germline trimming cut 6 bases from V and 7 bases from J; bases unmatched to any gene: 11. DNA of the CDR3: TGTGCCAGCAGCTCCACACTAGCGGGGGTTCTAAATGAGCAGTTCTTC. It translates to CASSSTLAGVLNEQFF.

Only a few counts were recorded for this clone. V is TRBV2 and J is TRBJ2-2, with D hard to call. This CDR3 comprises 15 residues. The V end was cut by 0 bases, the J end by 1 base, with 6 bases between. The V gene's germline CDR1 is SNHLY and CDR2 FYNNEI. CDR3: CASSEAAVNTGELFF. As DNA, the CDR3 is TGTGCCAGCAGTGAAGCGGCAGTGAACACCGGGGAGCTGTTTTTT.

The V call is TRBV7-3, the J call TRBJ2-2; TRBD1 is a possible D gene (7 bases). CDR3 length: 17 amino acids. CDR1 SGHTA and CDR2 FQGTGA come from the germline V gene. Trimming left V 1 base short and J 9 bases short, with 21 bases between. The chain's CDR3 is CASSLKRRDRPVRELFF. DNA for the CDR3: TGTGCCAGCAGCTTAAAACGGAGGGACAGACCAGTTAGGGAGCTGTTTTTT. Drawing the rest from reference TRBV7-3 and TRBJ2-2, the complete variable domain is GAGVSQTPSNKVTEKGKYVELRCDPISGHTALYWYRQSLGQGPEFLIYFQGTGAADDSGLPNDRFFAVRPEGSVSTLKIQRTERGDSAVYLCASSLKRRDRPVRELFFGEGSRLTVL.

This rearrangement joins TRBV15 to TRBJ2-1, with 8 nucleotides matching TRBD1. With V trimmed by 1 base and J by 6 bases, 5 bases remained unmatched. CDR3 length: 15 residues. Germline V lookup: CDR1 LNHNV, CDR2 YYDKDF (reference sequence). The CDR3 loop is CATSRGGQVRNEQFF. CDR3 DNA: TGTGCCACCAGCAGAGGGGGACAGGTACGCAATGAGCAGTTCTTC.

The genes are TRBV12-3 or TRBV12-4 and TRBJ1-1, with a possible D match to TRBD1 (5 bases). V was pared by 3 bases and J by 11 bases, with 16 bases between. This CDR3 spans 13 amino acids. CDR3 loop: CASSLGQVGYAFF. For the CDR3, the DNA is TGTGCCAGCAGTTTGGGGCAGGTCGGTTACGCTTTCTTT.

This sequence joins TRBV6-4 and TRBJ2-1; D ambiguous. CDR1 is MRHNA and CDR2 is SNTAGT in the germline V gene. Trimming removed 3 bases at V and 5 bases at J, with 14 bases between. CDR3 length: 15 amino acids. The DNA of the CDR3 is TGTGCCAGCAGTGAAAGAGGCGGAGCAAACAATGAGCAGTTCTTC. This sequence encodes CASSERGGANNEQFF.

The rearrangement links TRBV3-1 (or the pseudogene TRBV3-2) to TRBJ1-3, with unresolved D. This CDR3 contains 14 residues. Germline V lookup: CDR1 LGHDT, CDR2 YNNKEL (reference sequence). Between the trimmed V and J ends, which lost 11 bases and 1 base, there was a span of 15 bases. CDR3 nucleotides: TGTGCCGGCAACTACGGTCGATCTGGAAACACCATATATTTT. Protein: CAGNYGRSGNTIYF.

The V call is TRBV30, the J call TRBJ1-1; maybe TRBD1 (5 bases). Germline V gives CDR1 GTSNPN, CDR2 SVGIG (reference sequence). The CDR3 is 13 amino acids. V was trimmed by 1 base and J by 0 bases, leaving 6 bases between them. The CDR3 nucleotides read TGTGCCTGGAGTGGACAGATGAACACTGAAGCTTTCTTT. Residues: CAWSGQMNTEAFF.

The V call is TRBV10-3, the J call TRBJ1-1; 10 nucleotides match TRBD1. The ends lost 4 bases at V and 1 base at J; junction bases unmatched: 3. The CDR3 runs 15 residues. Germline V gene data show CDR1 as ENHRY and CDR2 as SYGVKD. CDR3 region: CAISGGTGANTEAFF. The CDR3 DNA reads as TGTGCCATCAGTGGGGGGACAGGGGCGAACACTGAAGCTTTCTTT.

The rearrangement uses TRBV7-2 and TRBJ2-3, with D possibly matching TRBD2 (6 bases). In germline, CDR1 is SGHTA, CDR2 FQGNSA. With 3 bases removed from V and 4 bases from J, the gap between germline ends came to 14 bases. This CDR3 contains 15 residues. The CDR3 loop is CASSFGSGSSDTQYF. CDR3 nucleotide sequence: TGTGCCAGCAGCTTTGGTAGCGGCTCGTCAGATACGCAGTATTTT.

This sequence joins TRBV7-6 and TRBJ2-3; weak D call: TRBD2 (5 bases). CDR3 length equals 17 residues. Per the germline V gene, CDR1 is SGHVS and CDR2 is FNYEAQ. Deletions cut 2 bases from V and 1 base from J, with 16 bases between. The CDR3 reads CASSLFPRHSGTDTQYF. In nucleotides, the CDR3 is TGTGCCAGCAGCTTATTCCCCCGCCATAGCGGCACAGATACGCAGTATTTT.